The clone carrying this TCR beta chain was picked up a small number of times. Unique molecular identifiers were present on the cDNA, which also gained a universal primer site by template switching. TCRdb fed the 5' RACE reads into MiXCR, producing one record per CDR3 protein. Among under 500,000 distinct CDR3 sequences, 13% to 15% were seen once, and the ten largest hold approximately 0.98%. Germline values: CDR1 DFQATT, CDR2 SNEGSKA (reference sequence). V was clipped by 7 bases and J by 4 bases, with 19 bases between them. The length of the CDR3 is 14 residues. This specimen comes from a study of identical twins. The sample was also reused in another study, on yellow fever vaccine responses in identical twins.

Material: CD4+ T cells sorted from blood. The chain combines TRBV20-1 with TRBJ2-5; perhaps TRBD1 as D (5 bases). The sequence was collected from a woman aged 18-30 years in good health. The CDR3: CSVPEDTRRETQYF. The DNA of the CDR3 is TGCAGTGTCCCCGAGGACACCAGGAGAGAGACCCAGTACTTC.